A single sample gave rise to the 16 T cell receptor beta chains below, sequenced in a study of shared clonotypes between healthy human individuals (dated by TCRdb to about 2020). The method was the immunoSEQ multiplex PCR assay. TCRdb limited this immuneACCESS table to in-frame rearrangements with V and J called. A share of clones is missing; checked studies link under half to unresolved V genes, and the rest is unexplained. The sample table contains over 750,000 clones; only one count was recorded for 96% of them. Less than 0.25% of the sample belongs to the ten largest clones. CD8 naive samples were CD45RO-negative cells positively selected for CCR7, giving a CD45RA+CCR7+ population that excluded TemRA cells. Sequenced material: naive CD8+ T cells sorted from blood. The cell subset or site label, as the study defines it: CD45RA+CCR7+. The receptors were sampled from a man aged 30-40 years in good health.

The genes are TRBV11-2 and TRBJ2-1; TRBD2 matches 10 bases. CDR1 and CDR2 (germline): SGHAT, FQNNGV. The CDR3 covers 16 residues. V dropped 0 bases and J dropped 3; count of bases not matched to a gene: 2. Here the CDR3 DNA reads TGTGCCAGCAGCTTAGAACTAGCGGGGTACTACAATGAGCAGTTCTTC. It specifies CASSLELAGYYNEQFF.

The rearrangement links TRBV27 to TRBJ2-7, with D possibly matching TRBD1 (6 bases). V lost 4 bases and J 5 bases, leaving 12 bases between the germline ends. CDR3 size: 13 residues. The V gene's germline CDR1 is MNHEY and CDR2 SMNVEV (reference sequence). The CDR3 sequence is CASSSPTGNEQYF. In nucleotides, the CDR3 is TGTGCCAGCAGTTCCCCGACAGGAAACGAGCAGTACTTC.

Here the CDR3 DNA reads TGTGCCAGCAGCGTAGACGGGCAGGGGGCGGAAAAACTGTTTTTT. Translated: CASSVDGQGAEKLFF. The chain couples TRBV9 to TRBJ1-4; 8 nucleotides match TRBD1. The CDR3 consists of 15 residues. The V gene end was trimmed by 0 bases and the J gene end by 8 bases; junction bases not matched to a gene: 6. Germline CDR1 is SGDLS and CDR2 is YYNGEE.

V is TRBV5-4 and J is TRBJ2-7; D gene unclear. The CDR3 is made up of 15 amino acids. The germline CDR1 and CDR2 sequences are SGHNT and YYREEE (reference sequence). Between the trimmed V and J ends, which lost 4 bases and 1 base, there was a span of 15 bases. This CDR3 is CASSLPQHGSYEQYF. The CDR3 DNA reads TGTGCCAGCAGCCTGCCCCAGCATGGGTCCTACGAGCAGTACTTC.

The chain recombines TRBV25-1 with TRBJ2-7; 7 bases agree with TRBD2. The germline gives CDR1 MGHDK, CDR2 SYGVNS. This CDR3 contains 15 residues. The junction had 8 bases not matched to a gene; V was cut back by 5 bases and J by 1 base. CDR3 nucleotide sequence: TGTGCCAGCAGTTTCTCGGGAGGTAGGTCCTACGAGCAGTACTTC. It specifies CASSFSGGRSYEQYF.

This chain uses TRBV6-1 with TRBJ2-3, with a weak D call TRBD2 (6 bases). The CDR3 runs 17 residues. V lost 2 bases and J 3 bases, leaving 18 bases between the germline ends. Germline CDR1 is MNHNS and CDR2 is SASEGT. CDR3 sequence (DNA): TGTGCCAGCAGTGAAAACCGCCTAGCGATAAGGACAGATACGCAGTATTTT. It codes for CASSENRLAIRTDTQYF.

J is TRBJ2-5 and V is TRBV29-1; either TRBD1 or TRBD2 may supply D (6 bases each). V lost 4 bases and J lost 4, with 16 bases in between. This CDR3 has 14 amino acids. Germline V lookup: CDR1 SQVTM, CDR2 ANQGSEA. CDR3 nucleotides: TGCAGCGTTGTCCCTAGCCGGGGGCTAGAGACCCAGTACTTC. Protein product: CSVVPSRGLETQYF.

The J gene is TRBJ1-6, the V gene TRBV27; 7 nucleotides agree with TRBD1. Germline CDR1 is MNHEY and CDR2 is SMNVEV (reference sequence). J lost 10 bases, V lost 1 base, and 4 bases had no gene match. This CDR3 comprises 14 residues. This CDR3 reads CASSLYRGTSPLHF. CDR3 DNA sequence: TGTGCCAGCAGTTTATACAGGGGAACCTCACCCCTCCACTTT.

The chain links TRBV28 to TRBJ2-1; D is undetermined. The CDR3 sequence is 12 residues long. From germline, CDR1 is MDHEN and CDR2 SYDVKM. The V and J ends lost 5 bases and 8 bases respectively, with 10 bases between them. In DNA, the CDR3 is TGTGCCAGCAGTGCCCCCTCCTATGAGCAGTTCTTC. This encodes CASSAPSYEQFF.

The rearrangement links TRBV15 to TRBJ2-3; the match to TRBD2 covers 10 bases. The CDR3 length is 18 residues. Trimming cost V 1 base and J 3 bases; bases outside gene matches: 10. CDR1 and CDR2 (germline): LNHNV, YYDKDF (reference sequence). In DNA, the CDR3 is TGTGCCACCAGCAGAGGCCCAGAGCTAGCGGGAGATACAGATACGCAGTATTTT. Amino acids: CATSRGPELAGDTDTQYF.

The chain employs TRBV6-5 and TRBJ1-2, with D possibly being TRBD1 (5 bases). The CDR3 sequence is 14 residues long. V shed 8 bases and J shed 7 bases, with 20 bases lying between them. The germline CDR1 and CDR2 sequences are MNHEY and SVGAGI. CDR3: CASGSGGQFSGYTF. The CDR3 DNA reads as TGTGCCAGCGGGTCGGGGGGTCAGTTCTCTGGCTACACCTTC.

CDR3 in DNA: TGTGCCGGCGTTGGGGCGGGCACGCAGTATTTT. It encodes CAGVGAGTQYF. The chain couples TRBV5-4 to TRBJ2-3, with D perhaps TRBD1 or TRBD2 (5 bases each). Looked up from germline, CDR1 is SGHNT and CDR2 is YYREEE (reference sequence). This CDR3 contains 11 residues. The V end was cut by 10 bases, the J end by 9 bases, with 15 bases between. Filled out from reference TRBV5-4 and TRBJ2-3, the complete variable domain reads ETGVTQSPTHLIKTRGQQVTLRCSSQSGHNTVSWYQQALGQGPQFIFQYYREEENGRGNFPPRFSGLQFPNYSSELNVNALELDDSALYLCAGVGAGTQYFGPGTRLTVL.

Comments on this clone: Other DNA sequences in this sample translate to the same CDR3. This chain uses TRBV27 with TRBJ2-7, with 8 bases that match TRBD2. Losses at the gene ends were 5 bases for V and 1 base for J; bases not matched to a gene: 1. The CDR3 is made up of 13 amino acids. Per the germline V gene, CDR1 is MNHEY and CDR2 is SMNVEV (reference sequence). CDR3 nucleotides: TGTGCCAGCAGTCCGGGGGGGTCCTACGAGCAGTACTTC. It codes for CASSPGGSYEQYF.

CDR3 amino acids: CASSRAHEQYF. The CDR3 nucleotides read TGCGCCAGCAGCCGAGCTCACGAGCAGTACTTC. This sequence joins TRBV4-1 and TRBJ2-7; no clear D. The CDR3 sequence is 11 residues long. V was shortened by 4 bases and J by 5 bases, with 6 bases between the two germline ends. Germline CDR1 MGHRA, CDR2 YSYEKL.

CDR3 in DNA: TGCGCCAGCAGCCAAAGGGCCGAGGACACTGAAGCTTTCTTT. It yields the protein CASSQRAEDTEAFF. The gene calls are TRBV4-1 and TRBJ1-1; D remains ambiguous. This CDR3 region has 14 residues. Trimming shortened V by 2 bases and J by 3 bases, and 10 bases separated the two germline ends. The germline V gene has CDR1 MGHRA and CDR2 YSYEKL.

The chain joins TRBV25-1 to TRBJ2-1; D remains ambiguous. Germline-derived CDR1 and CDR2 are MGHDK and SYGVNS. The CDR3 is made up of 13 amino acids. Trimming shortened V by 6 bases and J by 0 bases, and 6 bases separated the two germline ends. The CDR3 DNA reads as TGTGCCAGCAGCTCAAGCTCCTACAATGAGCAGTTCTTC. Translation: CASSSSSYNEQFF.